Listed below are T cell receptor beta chains from one sample, sequenced in a study of naive and memory T cell subsets. TCRdb analysed the UMI-ligation and nested PCR reads with MiXCR anew, one entry per CDR3 protein. The sample lists around 18,000 distinct CDR3 sequences, just over 8.5% occurring once. The sequenced sample consisted of central memory CD8+ T cells from blood. The receptor source for this set is a human donor in good health. Each CDR3 is given with its conserved first and last residue. A D gene is named only where the DNA matches it firmly. The size entry is marked missing in some rows and otherwise reads once, few, many or a size class.

>15|TRBV20-1|NA|TRBJ1-5|few
TGCAGTGCTAGAGATCTCGCAGGGGAGAGTCAGCCCCAGCATTTT
CSARDLAGESQPQHF
>13|TRBV4-2|NA|TRBJ1-2|NA
TGTGCCAGCAGCCAAACTGCTTCTCGAGGCTACACCTTC
CASSQTASRGYTF
>15|TRBV30|NA|TRBJ1-6|many
TGTGCCTGGAAGTCCTCGGTGGCTCACGTTCCACCCCTCCACTTT
CAWKSSVAHVPPLHF
>17|TRBV27|NA|TRBJ2-5|many
TGTGCCAGCAGAGCGAACCTCCGGGGACTCGACCAAGAGACCCAGTACTTC
CASRANLRGLDQETQYF
>15|TRBV4-3|TRBD2|TRBJ2-3|large
TGCGCCAGCAGCCAACTAGCGGGAGACACAGATACGCAGTATTTT
CASSQLAGDTDTQYF
>17|TRBV7-9|TRBD2|TRBJ2-3|medium-sized
TGTGCCAGCAGCCCCGCTAGGCTAGCGGGAGTTTTGGGTACGCAGTATTTT
CASSPARLAGVLGTQYF
>14|TRBV6-2/TRBV6-3|NA|TRBJ2-1|NA
TGTGCCAGCAGTTCCGGGACGGGCGGCCAATGGACGTTCTTC
CASSSGTGGQWTFF
>15|TRBV12-3/TRBV12-4|NA|TRBJ1-5|NA
TGTGCCAGCAGGCTGTCAGGGGCCCTCAATCAGCCCCAGCATTTT
CASRLSGALNQPQHF
>14|TRBV3-1|NA|TRBJ2-7|many
TGTGCCAGCAGCCAAGATGGGACACTCTACGAGCAGTACTTC
CASSQDGTLYEQYF
>14|TRBV19|NA|TRBJ1-5|NA
TGTGCCAGTAGTATAGGGAGCAGCAATCAGCCCCAGCATTTT
CASSIGSSNQPQHF
>13|TRBV11-2|NA|TRBJ1-6|few
TGTGCCAGCAGCCACACCACGACTTCACCCCTCCACTTT
CASSHTTTSPLHF
>15|TRBV6-2/TRBV6-3|NA|TRBJ1-1|medium-sized
TGTGCCAGCAGTTACTTGGCAATCCGCGACAATGAAGCTTTCTTT
CASSYLAIRDNEAFF
>15|TRBV28|NA|TRBJ2-3|many
TGTGCCAGCAGTACCGCCGGGACCGTCACAGATACGCAGTATTTT
CASSTAGTVTDTQYF
>14|TRBV15|TRBD1|TRBJ2-1|few
TGTGCCACCAGCGGGACAGGGGGAAGCGATGAGCAGTTCTTC
CATSGTGGSDEQFF
>18|TRBV9|NA|TRBJ2-7|many
TGTGCCAGCAGCGTAGCCTTTATAGGCGGGCCCCCTACATGGGAGCAGTACTTC
CASSVAFIGGPPTWEQYF
>19|TRBV7-9|NA|TRBJ2-1|few
TGTGCCAGCCGCAAGGCGCTAGGCCCAGCGGAGAAAGGCCGCAATGAGCAGTTCTTC
CASRKALGPAEKGRNEQFF
>12|TRBV3-1|TRBD2|TRBJ2-1|many
TGTGCCAGCAGCCCGGGACTACATGAGCAGTTCTTC
CASSPGLHEQFF
>17|TRBV6-2/TRBV6-3|NA|TRBJ1-1|NA
TGTGCCAGCAGTTACTCCGGGTCCCTCATCATGAACACTGAAGCTTTCTTT
CASSYSGSLIMNTEAFF
>14|TRBV13|NA|TRBJ2-4|NA
TGTGCCAGCAGACCAGAGGGAGCCAAAAACATTCAGTACTTC
CASRPEGAKNIQYF
>13|TRBV2|NA|TRBJ1-1|many
TGTGCCAGCTCTTCTACAGGGAACACTGAAGCTTTCTTT
CASSSTGNTEAFF
>18|TRBV12-3/TRBV12-4|NA|TRBJ2-7|NA
TGTGCCAGCAGTTTTGTAGTTTGGTTAGCAGTTGGCTCCTACGAGCAGTACTTC
CASSFVVWLAVGSYEQYF
>17|TRBV4-1|TRBD1|TRBJ2-7|many
TGCGCCAGCAGCCCAGAAGTTCCGGGACAGACCTCCTACGAGCAGTACTTC
CASSPEVPGQTSYEQYF
>15|TRBV7-8|NA|TRBJ1-5|NA
TGTGCCAGCAGCCGAGAAAGGGGTAGCAATCAGCCCCAGCATTTT
CASSRERGSNQPQHF
>12|TRBV30|NA|TRBJ2-3|NA
TGTGCCTGGAGTGTACTTAGAGATACGCAGTATTTT
CAWSVLRDTQYF
>14|TRBV9|NA|TRBJ2-3|NA
TGTGCCAGCAGCGTTACCCACGGCCCAGATACGCAGTATTTT
CASSVTHGPDTQYF
>12|TRBV6-6|NA|TRBJ1-5|NA
TGTGCCAGCAGTTTGGGGGATCAGCCCCAGCATTTT
CASSLGDQPQHF
>16|TRBV6-5|NA|TRBJ1-3|few
TGTGCCAGCAGTCCCAGCGAAGAGTTTGCTGGAAACACCATATATTTT
CASSPSEEFAGNTIYF